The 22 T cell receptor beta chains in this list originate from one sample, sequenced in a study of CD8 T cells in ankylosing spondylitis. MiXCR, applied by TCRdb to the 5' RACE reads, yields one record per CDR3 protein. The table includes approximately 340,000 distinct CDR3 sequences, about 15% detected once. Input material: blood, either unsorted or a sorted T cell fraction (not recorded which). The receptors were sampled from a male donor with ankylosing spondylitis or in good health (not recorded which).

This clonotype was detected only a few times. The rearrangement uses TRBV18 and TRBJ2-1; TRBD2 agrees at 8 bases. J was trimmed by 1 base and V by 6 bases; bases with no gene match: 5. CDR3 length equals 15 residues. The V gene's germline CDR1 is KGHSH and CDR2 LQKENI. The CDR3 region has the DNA TGTGCCAGCTCTTCAGCGGGGGCTTCCTACAATGAGCAGTTCTTC. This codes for CASSSAGASYNEQFF.

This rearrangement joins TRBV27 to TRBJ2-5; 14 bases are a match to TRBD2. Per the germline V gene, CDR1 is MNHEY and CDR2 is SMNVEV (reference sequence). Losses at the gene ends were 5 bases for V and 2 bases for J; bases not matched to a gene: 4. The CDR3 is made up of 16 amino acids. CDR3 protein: CASSPGTSGRQETQYF. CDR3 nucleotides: TGTGCCAGCAGTCCTGGGACTAGCGGGAGACAAGAGACCCAGTACTTC.

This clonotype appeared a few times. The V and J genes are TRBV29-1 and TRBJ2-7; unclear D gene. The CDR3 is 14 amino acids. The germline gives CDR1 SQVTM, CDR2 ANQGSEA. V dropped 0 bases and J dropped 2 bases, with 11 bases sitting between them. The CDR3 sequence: CSVEEQRPPYEQYF. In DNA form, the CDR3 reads TGCAGCGTTGAAGAGCAGAGGCCGCCCTACGAGCAGTACTTC.

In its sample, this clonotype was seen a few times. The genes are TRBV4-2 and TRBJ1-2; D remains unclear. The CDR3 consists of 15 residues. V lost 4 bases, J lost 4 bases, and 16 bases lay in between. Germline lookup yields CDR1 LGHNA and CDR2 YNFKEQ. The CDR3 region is CASSPPGRNRYGYTF. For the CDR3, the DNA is TGTGCCAGCAGCCCCCCAGGCAGAAACCGCTATGGCTACACCTTC.

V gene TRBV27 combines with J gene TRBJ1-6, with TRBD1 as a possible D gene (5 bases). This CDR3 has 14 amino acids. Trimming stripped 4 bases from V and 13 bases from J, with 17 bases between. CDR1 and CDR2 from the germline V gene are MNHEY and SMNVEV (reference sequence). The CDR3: CASSSAGTAGPLHF. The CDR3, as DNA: TGTGCCAGCAGTTCAGCCGGGACGGCCGGGCCCCTCCACTTT.

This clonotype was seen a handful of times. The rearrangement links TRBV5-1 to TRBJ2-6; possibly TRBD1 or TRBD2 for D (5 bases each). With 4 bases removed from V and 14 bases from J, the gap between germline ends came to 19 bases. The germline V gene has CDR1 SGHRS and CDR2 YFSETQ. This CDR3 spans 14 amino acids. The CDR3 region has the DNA TGCGCCAGCAGCCGTGACCGGGACCCCGGGTTCCTGACTTTC. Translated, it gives CASSRDRDPGFLTF.

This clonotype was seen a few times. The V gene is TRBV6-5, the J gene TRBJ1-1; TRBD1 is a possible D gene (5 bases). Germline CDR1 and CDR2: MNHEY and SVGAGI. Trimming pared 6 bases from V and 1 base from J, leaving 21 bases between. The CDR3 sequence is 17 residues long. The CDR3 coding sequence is TGTGCCAGCAGCTACGCGGGGGGGGGGTTGCGGAACACTGAAGCTTTCTTT. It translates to CASSYAGGGLRNTEAFF.

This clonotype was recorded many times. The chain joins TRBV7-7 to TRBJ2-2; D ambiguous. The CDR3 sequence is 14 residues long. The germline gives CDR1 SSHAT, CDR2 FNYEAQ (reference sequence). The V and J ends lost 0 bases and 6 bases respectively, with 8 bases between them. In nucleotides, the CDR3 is TGTGCCAGCAGCTTAGCAGAAGTATCCGGGGAGCTGTTTTTT. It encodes CASSLAEVSGELFF.

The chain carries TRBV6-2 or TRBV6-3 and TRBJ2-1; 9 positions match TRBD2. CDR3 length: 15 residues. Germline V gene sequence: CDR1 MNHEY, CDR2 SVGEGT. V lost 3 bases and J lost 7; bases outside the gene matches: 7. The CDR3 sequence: CASSYPRGGRNEQFF. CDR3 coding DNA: TGTGCCAGCAGTTATCCGCGGGGGGGCCGGAATGAGCAGTTCTTC.

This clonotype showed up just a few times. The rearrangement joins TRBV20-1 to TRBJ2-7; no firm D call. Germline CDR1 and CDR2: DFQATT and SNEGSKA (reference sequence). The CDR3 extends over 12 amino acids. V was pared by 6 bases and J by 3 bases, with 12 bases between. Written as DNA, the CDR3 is TGCAGTGCGACGGGCTCGGGCTACGAGCAGTACTTC. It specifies CSATGSGYEQYF.

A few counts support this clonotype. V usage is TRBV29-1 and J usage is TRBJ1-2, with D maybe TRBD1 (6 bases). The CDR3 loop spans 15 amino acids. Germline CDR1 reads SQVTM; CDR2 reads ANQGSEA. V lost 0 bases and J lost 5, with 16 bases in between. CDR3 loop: CSVEDRGRTGYGYTF. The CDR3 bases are TGCAGCGTTGAAGATCGGGGGCGGACCGGGTATGGCTACACCTTC.

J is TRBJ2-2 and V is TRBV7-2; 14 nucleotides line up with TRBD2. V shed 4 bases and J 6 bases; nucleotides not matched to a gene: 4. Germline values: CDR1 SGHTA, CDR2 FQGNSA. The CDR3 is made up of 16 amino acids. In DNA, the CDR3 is TGTGCCAGCAGCTGGGCGACTAGCGGGGGGGCCGGGGAGCTGTTTTTT. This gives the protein CASSWATSGGAGELFF.

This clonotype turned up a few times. The CDR3 protein is CASTPHLRTSGGNYNEQFF. The CDR3 DNA reads TGTGCCAGCACTCCACATCTCCGGACTAGCGGGGGGAACTACAATGAGCAGTTCTTC. This chain joins TRBV27 and TRBJ2-1; 14 bases line up with TRBD2. The length of the CDR3 is 19 residues. The trim removed 7 bases at V and 3 bases at J, leaving 14 bases unmatched. Germline V lookup: CDR1 MNHEY, CDR2 SMNVEV (reference sequence).

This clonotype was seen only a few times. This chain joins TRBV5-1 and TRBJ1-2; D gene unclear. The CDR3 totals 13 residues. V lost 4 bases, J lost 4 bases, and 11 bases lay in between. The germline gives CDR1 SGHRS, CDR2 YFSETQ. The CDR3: CASSNGLGYGYTF. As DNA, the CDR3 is TGCGCCAGCAGCAACGGACTTGGCTATGGCTACACCTTC. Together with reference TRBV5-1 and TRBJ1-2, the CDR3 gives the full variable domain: KAGVTQTPRYLIKTRGQQVTLSCSPISGHRSVSWYQQTPGQGLQFLFEYFSETQRNKGNFPGRFSGRQFSNSRSEMNVSTLELGDSALYLCASSNGLGYGYTFGSGTRLTVV.

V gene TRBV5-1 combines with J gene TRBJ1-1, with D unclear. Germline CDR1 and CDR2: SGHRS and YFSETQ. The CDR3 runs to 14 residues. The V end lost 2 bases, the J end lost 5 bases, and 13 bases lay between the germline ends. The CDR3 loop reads CASSLSPGRTEAFF. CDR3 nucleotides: TGCGCCAGCAGCTTAAGCCCTGGGAGGACTGAAGCTTTCTTT.

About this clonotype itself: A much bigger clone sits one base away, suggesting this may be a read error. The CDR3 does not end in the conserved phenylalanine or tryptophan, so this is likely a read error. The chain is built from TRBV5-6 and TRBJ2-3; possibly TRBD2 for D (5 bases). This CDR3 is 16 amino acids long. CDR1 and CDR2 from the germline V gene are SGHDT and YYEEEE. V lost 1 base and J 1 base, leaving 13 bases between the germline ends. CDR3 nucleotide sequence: TGTGCCAGCAGCTTGTTCCGGGGAAGTGGCACAGATACGCAGTATTCT. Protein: CASSLFRGSGTDTQYS.

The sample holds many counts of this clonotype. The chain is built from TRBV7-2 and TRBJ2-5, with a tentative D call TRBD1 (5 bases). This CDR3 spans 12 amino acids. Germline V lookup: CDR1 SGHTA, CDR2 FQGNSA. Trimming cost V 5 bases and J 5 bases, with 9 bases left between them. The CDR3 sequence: CASSLGVETQYF. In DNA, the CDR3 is TGTGCCAGCAGCCTAGGGGTGGAGACCCAGTACTTC.

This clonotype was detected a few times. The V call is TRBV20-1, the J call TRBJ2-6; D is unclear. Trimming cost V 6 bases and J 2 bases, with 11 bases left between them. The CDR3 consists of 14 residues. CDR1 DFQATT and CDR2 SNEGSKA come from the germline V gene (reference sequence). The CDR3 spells CSARARTGANVLTF. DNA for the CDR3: TGCAGTGCAAGGGCCCGTACTGGGGCCAACGTCCTGACTTTC.

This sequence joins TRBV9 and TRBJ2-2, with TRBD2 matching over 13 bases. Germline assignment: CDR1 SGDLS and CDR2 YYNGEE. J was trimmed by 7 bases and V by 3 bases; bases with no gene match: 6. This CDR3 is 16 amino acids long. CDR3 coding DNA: TGTGCCAGCAGCGCAACTAGCGGGGGGGCAGGCGGGGAGCTGTTTTTT. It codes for CASSATSGGAGGELFF.

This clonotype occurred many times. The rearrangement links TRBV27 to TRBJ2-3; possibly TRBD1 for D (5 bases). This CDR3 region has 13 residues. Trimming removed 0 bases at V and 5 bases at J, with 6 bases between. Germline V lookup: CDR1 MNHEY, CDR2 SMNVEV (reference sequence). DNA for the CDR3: TGTGCCAGCAGTTTATCCACAGGAGATACGCAGTATTTT. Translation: CASSLSTGDTQYF.

For the CDR3, the DNA is TGCGCCAGCAGCCGGCGGGGGGGGACTGACACCGGGGAGCTGTTTTTT. Translation: CASSRRGGTDTGELFF. The V and J genes are TRBV5-1 and TRBJ2-2; TRBD2 matches at 9 bases. J lost 3 bases, V lost 4 bases, and 7 bases had no gene match. The CDR3 is made up of 16 amino acids. Germline assignment: CDR1 SGHRS and CDR2 YFSETQ.

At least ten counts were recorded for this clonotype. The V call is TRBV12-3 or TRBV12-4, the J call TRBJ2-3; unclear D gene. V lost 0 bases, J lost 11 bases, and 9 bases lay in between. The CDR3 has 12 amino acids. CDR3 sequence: CASSLASTLQYF. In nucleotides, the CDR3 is TGTGCCAGCAGTTTAGCTAGTACCCTGCAGTATTTT.